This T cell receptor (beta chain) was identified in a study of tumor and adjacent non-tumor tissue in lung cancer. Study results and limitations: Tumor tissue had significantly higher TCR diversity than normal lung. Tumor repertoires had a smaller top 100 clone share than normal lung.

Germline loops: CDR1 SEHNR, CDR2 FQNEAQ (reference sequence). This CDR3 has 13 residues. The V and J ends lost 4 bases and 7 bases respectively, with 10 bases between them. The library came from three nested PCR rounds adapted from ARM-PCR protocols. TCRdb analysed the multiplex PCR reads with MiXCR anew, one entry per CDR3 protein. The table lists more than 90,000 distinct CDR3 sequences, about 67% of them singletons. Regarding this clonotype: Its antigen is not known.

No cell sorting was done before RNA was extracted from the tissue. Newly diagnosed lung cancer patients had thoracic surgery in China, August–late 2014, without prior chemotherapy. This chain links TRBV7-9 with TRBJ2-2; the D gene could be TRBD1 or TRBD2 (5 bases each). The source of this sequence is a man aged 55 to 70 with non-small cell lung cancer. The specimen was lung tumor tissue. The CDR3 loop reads CASSSRGVGELFF. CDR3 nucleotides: TGTGCCAGCAGCTCACGAGGGGTCGGGGAGCTGTTTTTT.